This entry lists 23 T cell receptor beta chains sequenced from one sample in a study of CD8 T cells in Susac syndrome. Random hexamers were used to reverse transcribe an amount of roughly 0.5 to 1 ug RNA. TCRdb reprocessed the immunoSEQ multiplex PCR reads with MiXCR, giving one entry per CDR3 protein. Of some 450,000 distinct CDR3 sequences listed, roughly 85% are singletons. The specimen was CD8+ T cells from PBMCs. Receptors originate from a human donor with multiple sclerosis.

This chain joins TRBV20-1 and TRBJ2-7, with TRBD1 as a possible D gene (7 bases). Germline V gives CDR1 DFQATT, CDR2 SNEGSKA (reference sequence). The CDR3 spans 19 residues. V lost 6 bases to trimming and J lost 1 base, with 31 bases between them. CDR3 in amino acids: CSAVRDTEAGGLQSYEQYF. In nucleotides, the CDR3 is TGCAGTGCCGTACGGGATACGGAGGCAGGGGGGCTCCAGTCCTACGAGCAGTACTTC.

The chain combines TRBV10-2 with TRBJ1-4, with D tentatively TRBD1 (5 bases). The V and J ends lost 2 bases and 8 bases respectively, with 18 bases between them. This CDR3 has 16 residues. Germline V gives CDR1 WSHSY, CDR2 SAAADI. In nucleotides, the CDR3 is TGCGCCAGCAGTGAGACTTTGGGACGGTGGAACGAAAAACTGTTTTTT. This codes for CASSETLGRWNEKLFF.

CDR3 in amino acids: CASSLSVPGYEQYF. The DNA for the CDR3 is TGTGCCAGCAGTTTATCCGTACCCGGATACGAGCAGTACTTC. This chain links TRBV27 with TRBJ2-7, with D unresolved. The CDR3 length is 14 residues. CDR1 is MNHEY and CDR2 is SMNVEV in the germline V gene (reference sequence). V gave up 0 bases and J gave up 4 bases, with 10 bases separating them.

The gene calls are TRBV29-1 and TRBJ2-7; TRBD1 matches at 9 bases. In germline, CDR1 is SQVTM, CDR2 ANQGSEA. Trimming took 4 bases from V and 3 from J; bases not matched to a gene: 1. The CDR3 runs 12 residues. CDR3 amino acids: CSVADRGYEQYF. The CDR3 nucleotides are TGCAGCGTTGCGGACAGGGGCTACGAGCAGTACTTC.

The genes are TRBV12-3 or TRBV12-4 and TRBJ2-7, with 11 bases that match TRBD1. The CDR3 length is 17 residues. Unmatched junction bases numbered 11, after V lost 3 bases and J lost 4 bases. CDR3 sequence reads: CASSFGRMGQGEYEQYF. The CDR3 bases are TGTGCCAGCAGTTTCGGGAGGATGGGACAGGGGGAGTACGAGCAGTACTTC.

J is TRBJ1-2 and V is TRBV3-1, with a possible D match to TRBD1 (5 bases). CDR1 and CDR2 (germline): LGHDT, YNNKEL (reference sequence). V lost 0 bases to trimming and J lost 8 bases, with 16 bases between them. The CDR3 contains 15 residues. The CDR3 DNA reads TGTGCCAGCAGCCAAGAAGGGGAGGTAGCGGGCGGCTACACCTTC. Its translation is CASSQEGEVAGGYTF.

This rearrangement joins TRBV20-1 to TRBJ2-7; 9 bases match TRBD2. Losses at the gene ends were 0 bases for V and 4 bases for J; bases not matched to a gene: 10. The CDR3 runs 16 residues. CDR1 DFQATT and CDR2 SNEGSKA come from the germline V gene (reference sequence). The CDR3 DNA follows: TGCAGTGCTAGAGATCTGAGTAGCGGGAGTGAATACGAGCAGTACTTC. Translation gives CSARDLSSGSEYEQYF.

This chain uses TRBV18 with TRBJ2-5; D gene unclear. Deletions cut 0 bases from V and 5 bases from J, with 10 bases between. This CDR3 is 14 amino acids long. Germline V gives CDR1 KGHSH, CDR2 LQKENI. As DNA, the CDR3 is TGTGCCAGCTCACCACCGTTCCTAGGGGAGACCCAGTACTTC. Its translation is CASSPPFLGETQYF. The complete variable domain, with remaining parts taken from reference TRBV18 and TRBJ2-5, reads NAGVMQNPRHLVRRRGQEARLRCSPMKGHSHVYWYRQLPEEGLKFMVYLQKENIIDESGMPKERFSAEFPKEGPSILRIQQVVRGDSAAYFCASSPPFLGETQYFGPGTRLLVL.

The CDR3 here is CASSQGTPSEAFF. CDR3 DNA sequence: TGTGCCAGCAGTCAGGGAACTCCTTCTGAAGCTTTCTTT. The chain employs TRBV6-1 and TRBJ1-1, with D maybe TRBD1 (5 bases). The CDR3 extends over 13 amino acids. Germline V gives CDR1 MNHNS, CDR2 SASEGT. Between the trimmed V and J ends, which lost 5 bases and 6 bases, there was a span of 13 bases.

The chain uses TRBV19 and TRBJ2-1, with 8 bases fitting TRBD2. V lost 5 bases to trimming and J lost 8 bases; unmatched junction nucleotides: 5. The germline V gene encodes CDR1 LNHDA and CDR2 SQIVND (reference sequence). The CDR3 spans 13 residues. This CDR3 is CASSGTSNDEQFF. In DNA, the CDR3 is TGTGCCAGTAGTGGGACTAGTAACGATGAGCAGTTCTTC.

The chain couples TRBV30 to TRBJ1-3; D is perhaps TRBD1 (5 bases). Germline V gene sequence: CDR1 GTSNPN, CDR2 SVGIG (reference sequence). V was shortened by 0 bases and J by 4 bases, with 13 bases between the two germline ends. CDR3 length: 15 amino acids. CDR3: CAWSVDGRGGNTIYF. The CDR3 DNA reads TGTGCCTGGAGTGTAGATGGCCGGGGCGGAAACACCATATATTTT.

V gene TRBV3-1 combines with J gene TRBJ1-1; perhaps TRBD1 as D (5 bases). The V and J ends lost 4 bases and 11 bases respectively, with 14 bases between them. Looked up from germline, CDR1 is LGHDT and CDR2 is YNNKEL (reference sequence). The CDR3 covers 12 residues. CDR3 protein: CASSPGGDWAFF. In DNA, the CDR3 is TGTGCCAGCAGCCCTGGGGGGGATTGGGCTTTCTTT.

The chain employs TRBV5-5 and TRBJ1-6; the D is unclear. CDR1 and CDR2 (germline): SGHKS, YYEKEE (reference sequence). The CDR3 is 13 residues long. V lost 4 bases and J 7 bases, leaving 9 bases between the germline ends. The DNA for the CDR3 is TGTGCCAGCAGCGACTTACCGAATTCACCCCTCCACTTT. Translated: CASSDLPNSPLHF.

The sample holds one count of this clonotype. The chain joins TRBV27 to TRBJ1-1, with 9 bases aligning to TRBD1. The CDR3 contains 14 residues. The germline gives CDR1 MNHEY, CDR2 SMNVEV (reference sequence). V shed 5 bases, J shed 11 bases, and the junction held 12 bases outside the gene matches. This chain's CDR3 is CASSVGQGKIEAFF. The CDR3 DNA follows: TGTGCCAGCAGTGTGGGACAGGGTAAGATCGAGGCTTTCTTT.

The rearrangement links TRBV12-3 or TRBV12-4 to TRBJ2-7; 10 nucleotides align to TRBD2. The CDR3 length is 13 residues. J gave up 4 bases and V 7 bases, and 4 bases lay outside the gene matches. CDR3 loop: CASNSGRSYEQYF. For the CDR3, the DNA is TGTGCCAGCAATAGCGGGAGGTCGTACGAGCAGTACTTC.

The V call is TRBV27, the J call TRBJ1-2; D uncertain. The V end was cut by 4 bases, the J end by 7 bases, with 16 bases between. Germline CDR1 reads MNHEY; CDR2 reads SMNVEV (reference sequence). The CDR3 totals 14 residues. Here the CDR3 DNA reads TGTGCCAGCAGTTCCGATTCTACCTTTGGTGGCTACACCTTC. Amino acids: CASSSDSTFGGYTF.

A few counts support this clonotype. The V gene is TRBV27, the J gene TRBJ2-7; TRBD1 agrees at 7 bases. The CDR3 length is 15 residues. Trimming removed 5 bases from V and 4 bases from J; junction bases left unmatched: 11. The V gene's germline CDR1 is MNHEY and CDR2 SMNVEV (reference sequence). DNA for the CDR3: TGTGCCAGCAGTACAGGGTGGACAGGTGCTTACGAGCAGTACTTC. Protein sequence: CASSTGWTGAYEQYF.

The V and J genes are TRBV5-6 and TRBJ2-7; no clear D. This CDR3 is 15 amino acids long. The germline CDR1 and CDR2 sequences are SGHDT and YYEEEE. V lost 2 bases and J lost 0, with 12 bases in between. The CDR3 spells CASSLGQSNSYEQYF. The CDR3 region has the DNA TGTGCCAGCAGCTTAGGTCAGAGTAACTCCTACGAGCAGTACTTC.

CDR3 nucleotide sequence: TGTGCCAGCAGCGGAGGGAATGATGAAAAACTGTTTTTT. Translation: CASSGGNDEKLFF. The rearrangement joins TRBV9 to TRBJ1-4; D not resolved. V lost 3 bases and J lost 6, with 9 bases in between. Germline CDR1 is SGDLS and CDR2 is YYNGEE. This CDR3 comprises 13 residues.

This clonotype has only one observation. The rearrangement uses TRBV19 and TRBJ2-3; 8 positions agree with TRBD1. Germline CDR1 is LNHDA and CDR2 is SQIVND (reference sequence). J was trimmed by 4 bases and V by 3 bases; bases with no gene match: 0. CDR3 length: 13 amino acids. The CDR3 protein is CASSMTGADTQYF. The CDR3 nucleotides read TGTGCCAGTAGTATGACAGGGGCAGATACGCAGTATTTT.

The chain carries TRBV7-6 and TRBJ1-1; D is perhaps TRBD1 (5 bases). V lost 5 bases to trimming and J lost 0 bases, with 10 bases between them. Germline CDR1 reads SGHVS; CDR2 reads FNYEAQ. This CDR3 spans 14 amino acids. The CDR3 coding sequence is TGTGCCAGCAGCCCCGGGGCGATGAACACTGAAGCTTTCTTT. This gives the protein CASSPGAMNTEAFF.

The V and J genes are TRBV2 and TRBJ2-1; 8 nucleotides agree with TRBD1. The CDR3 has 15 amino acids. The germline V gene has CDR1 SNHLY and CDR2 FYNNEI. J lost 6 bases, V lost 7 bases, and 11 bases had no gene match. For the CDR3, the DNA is TGTGCCAGCACTTCGGACAGGGTCGAAGGCAATGAGCAGTTCTTC. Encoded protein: CASTSDRVEGNEQFF.

For the CDR3, the DNA is TGTGCCAGTAGTATGGCTAGCGGACAAGAGACCCAGTACTTC. Translated: CASSMASGQETQYF. The J gene is TRBJ2-5, the V gene TRBV19; 7 nucleotides agree with TRBD2. The CDR3 is 14 amino acids. Germline V gene data show CDR1 as LNHDA and CDR2 as SQIVND (reference sequence). The V and J ends lost 3 bases and 2 bases, in that order; junction bases with no gene match: 3.